This TCR beta chain is from a study of monozygotic twins with cystic fibrosis. Study results and limitations: Monozygotic CF twin pairs shared significantly more nucleotide-identical clonotypes than unrelated CF individuals did. In 13 of 16 pairs, V gene usage was closest to the co-twin's.

In the case of this clone: Its target is not known.

Assay used: immunoSEQ multiplex PCR; TCRdb lists only in-frame clones, some missing. The table shows 30,000 to 35,000 clones, with just over 95% occurring only once. The specimen was blood. The sequence was collected from a girl between 2 and 10 years old with cystic fibrosis.

In DNA form, the CDR3 reads TGTGCCAGCAGCTTGTTACGGGAAGCTAACTATGGCTACACCTTC. Its protein product is CASSLLREANYGYTF. The chain links TRBV7-9 to TRBJ1-2; D is uncertain. CDR1 is SEHNR and CDR2 is FQNEAQ in the germline V gene (reference sequence). V was clipped by 3 bases and J by 0 bases, with 11 bases between them. This CDR3 is built from 15 residues.